This TCR beta chain was captured in a study of T cell responses to AZD1222 COVID-19 vaccine. Study results and caveats: The donor group comprised mostly white British people and more females; the analysis possibly underestimated clonal diversity. Spike as a whole was targeted by vaccine-associated CD4 TCRs, dominant at 160-218 and 743-854. Only a handful of AZD1222 recipients, several in all, had baseline seropositivity. Nearly half of spike-specific TCRs reportedly target variant regions that are unmutated in the B.1.351 and B.1.1.7 variants.

The repertoire was sequenced with immunoSEQ multiplex PCR; TCRdb's copy has only in-frame clones and lacks some. Recorded for this sample: about 140,000 clones. In the case of this clone: Its antigen is currently unknown.

This clonotype was obtained from an adult in good health. What was sequenced was peripheral blood.

CDR3: CASRTTGGAGYTF. The DNA of the CDR3 is TGTGCCAGCAGAACAACAGGGGGCGCGGGCTACACCTTC. This chain joins TRBV28 and TRBJ1-2; 9 nucleotides line up with TRBD1. The V gene's germline CDR1 is MDHEN and CDR2 SYDVKM. This CDR3 has 13 amino acids. With 6 bases clipped from V and 8 bases from J, the junction kept 7 bases outside the gene matches.